This TCR beta chain originates from a study of cytomegalovirus exposure and HLA in healthy donors. Primers: 60 Vbeta forward and 13 Jbeta reverse. Here immunoSEQ multiplex PCR was the method, and the copy in TCRdb shows in-frame clones only, minus some. The sample yields approximately 170,000 clones, approximately 80% seen once. This CDR3 comprises 13 residues. V lost 5 bases, J lost 7 bases, and 12 bases lay in between. Germline loops: CDR1 SGHVS, CDR2 FNYEAQ. This clone was observed a single time. What it binds is not known. Study outcomes and limitations: Sequencing depth roughly uniform across donors was assumed in presence/absence analyses. Later work associated roughly 17,000 TCR beta sequences with HLA alleles at 0.05 false discovery rate. Some public TCRs appeared in many individuals, while most sequences were rare.

The receptor comes from a male donor in good health and CMV-seropositive. Input material: PBMCs. The chain recombines TRBV7-6 with TRBJ1-5; D not certain. This CDR3 reads CASSVEPWQPQHF. The CDR3 DNA is TGTGCCAGCAGCGTTGAGCCGTGGCAGCCCCAGCATTTT.